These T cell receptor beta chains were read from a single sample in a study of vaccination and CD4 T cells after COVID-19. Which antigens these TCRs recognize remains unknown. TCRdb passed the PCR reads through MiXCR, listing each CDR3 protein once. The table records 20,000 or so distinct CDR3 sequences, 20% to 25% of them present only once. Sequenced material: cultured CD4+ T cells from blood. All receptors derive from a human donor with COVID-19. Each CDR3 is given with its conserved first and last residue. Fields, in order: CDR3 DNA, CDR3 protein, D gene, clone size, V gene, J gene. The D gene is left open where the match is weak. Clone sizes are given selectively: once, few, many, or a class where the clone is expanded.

cdr3_nt: TGTGCCAGCAGTCAGACAGGGGGCGTCGGTGAAAAACTGTTTTTT; cdr3_aa: CASSQTGGVGEKLFF; d_call: TRBD1; clone_size: -; v_call: TRBV6-1; j_call: TRBJ1-4
cdr3_nt: TGTGCCAGCAGCTTTGACAGAAGCAATCAGCCCCAGCATTTT; cdr3_aa: CASSFDRSNQPQHF; d_call: -; clone_size: few; v_call: TRBV5-8; j_call: TRBJ1-5
cdr3_nt: TGTGCCAGCAGAATAGGGAGGTCAGATACGCAGTATTTT; cdr3_aa: CASRIGRSDTQYF; d_call: -; clone_size: -; v_call: TRBV2; j_call: TRBJ2-3
cdr3_nt: TGCAGTGCTAGAGGGGACTTACCCAATGAGCAGTTCTTC; cdr3_aa: CSARGDLPNEQFF; d_call: -; clone_size: -; v_call: TRBV20-1; j_call: TRBJ2-1
cdr3_nt: TGTGCCAGCAGCTTCTGGACGCGATACACCGGGGAGCTGTTTTTT; cdr3_aa: CASSFWTRYTGELFF; d_call: -; clone_size: -; v_call: TRBV5-5; j_call: TRBJ2-2
cdr3_nt: TGTGCCAGCAGCTTCGGACTAGCGGGGGGGGAAGAGACCCAGTACTTC; cdr3_aa: CASSFGLAGGEETQYF; d_call: TRBD2; clone_size: -; v_call: TRBV7-2; j_call: TRBJ2-5
cdr3_nt: TGTGCCAGCGGAGGCCCCCGTGAGCAGTACTTC; cdr3_aa: CASGGPREQYF; d_call: -; clone_size: few; v_call: TRBV25-1; j_call: TRBJ2-7
cdr3_nt: TGTGCCTGGAATACCTACAATGAGCAGTTCTTC; cdr3_aa: CAWNTYNEQFF; d_call: -; clone_size: few; v_call: TRBV30; j_call: TRBJ2-1
cdr3_nt: TGTGCCAGCAGTTTATTATCTCAGCCCCAGCATTTT; cdr3_aa: CASSLLSQPQHF; d_call: -; clone_size: few; v_call: TRBV28; j_call: TRBJ1-5
cdr3_nt: TGTGCCAGCAGACAGGGGGGCTACGAGCAGTACTTC; cdr3_aa: CASRQGGYEQYF; d_call: TRBD1; clone_size: -; v_call: TRBV6-2/TRBV6-3; j_call: TRBJ2-7
cdr3_nt: TGCAGTGCTAGCAGGACTGAAAATGAGCAGTTCTTC; cdr3_aa: CSASRTENEQFF; d_call: -; clone_size: few; v_call: TRBV20-1; j_call: TRBJ2-1
cdr3_nt: TGCGCCAGCAGCCAGATGGGGGCAAGGGTGGCACCCCTCCACTTT; cdr3_aa: CASSQMGARVAPLHF; d_call: -; clone_size: -; v_call: TRBV4-1; j_call: TRBJ1-6
cdr3_nt: TGTGCCAGCAGCTTACTGGGGTCGGGTGCCGGCTACACCTTC; cdr3_aa: CASSLLGSGAGYTF; d_call: -; clone_size: few; v_call: TRBV7-9; j_call: TRBJ1-2
cdr3_nt: TGTGCCAGCTCCCCCTTCACAGGATTGAACGAGCAGTACTTC; cdr3_aa: CASSPFTGLNEQYF; d_call: -; clone_size: -; v_call: TRBV12-3/TRBV12-4; j_call: TRBJ2-7
cdr3_nt: TGTGCCATCAGTGAGACGGGGGTCGGCGAAAAACTGTTTTTT; cdr3_aa: CAISETGVGEKLFF; d_call: -; clone_size: once; v_call: TRBV10-3; j_call: TRBJ1-4
cdr3_nt: TGTGCCAGCAGGAAGACTAGCGGGGATCTCTCCGGGGAGCTGTTTTTT; cdr3_aa: CASRKTSGDLSGELFF; d_call: TRBD2; clone_size: few; v_call: TRBV2; j_call: TRBJ2-2
cdr3_nt: TGTGCCAGCTCAGAGGACGGGGGGGCCCTCAATGAGCAGTTCTTC; cdr3_aa: CASSEDGGALNEQFF; d_call: TRBD2; clone_size: few; v_call: TRBV11-3; j_call: TRBJ2-1
cdr3_nt: TGTGCCGCCAGAAAGGGGGGGACTACGACCGGAAACACCATATATTTT; cdr3_aa: CAARKGGTTTGNTIYF; d_call: -; clone_size: few; v_call: TRBV6-1; j_call: TRBJ1-3
cdr3_nt: TGCAGTGGGGGAGGAGGGTCAGATACGCAGTATTTT; cdr3_aa: CSGGGGSDTQYF; d_call: -; clone_size: -; v_call: TRBV20-1; j_call: TRBJ2-3
cdr3_nt: TGTGCCAGTAGTATGAGGAGGGGGAGCTCCTACAATGAGCAGTTCTTC; cdr3_aa: CASSMRRGSSYNEQFF; d_call: -; clone_size: few; v_call: TRBV19; j_call: TRBJ2-1
cdr3_nt: TGTGCCAGCACCCCGGGACTAGTATCTTACGAGCAGTACTTC; cdr3_aa: CASTPGLVSYEQYF; d_call: TRBD2; clone_size: few; v_call: TRBV6-1; j_call: TRBJ2-7
cdr3_nt: TGTGCCAGCAGTACAGCGTCGAACACCGGGGAGCTGTTTTTT; cdr3_aa: CASSTASNTGELFF; d_call: -; clone_size: -; v_call: TRBV12-3/TRBV12-4; j_call: TRBJ2-2
cdr3_nt: TGCGCCAGCAGCGCGAGACAGGGTATGGGCACTGAAGCTTTCTTT; cdr3_aa: CASSARQGMGTEAFF; d_call: TRBD1; clone_size: -; v_call: TRBV5-1; j_call: TRBJ1-1
cdr3_nt: TGCGCCAGCAGGTCCGGACTAGCGGGGGGGCTGGCAGATACGCAGTATTTT; cdr3_aa: CASRSGLAGGLADTQYF; d_call: TRBD2; clone_size: few; v_call: TRBV5-1; j_call: TRBJ2-3
cdr3_nt: TGTGCCAGCAGCTTAGATGCCGGCCGGGGAAAACTGTTTTTT; cdr3_aa: CASSLDAGRGKLFF; d_call: -; clone_size: few; v_call: TRBV7-9; j_call: TRBJ1-4
cdr3_nt: TGTGCCAGCAGCCAGGCAGCGGGGCTAACCTACAATGAGCAGTTCTTC; cdr3_aa: CASSQAAGLTYNEQFF; d_call: TRBD2; clone_size: -; v_call: TRBV14; j_call: TRBJ2-1
cdr3_nt: TGTGCCAGCAGCAAGACAGGGACCTCCTACGAGCAGTACTTC; cdr3_aa: CASSKTGTSYEQYF; d_call: TRBD1; clone_size: -; v_call: TRBV11-2; j_call: TRBJ2-7
cdr3_nt: TGTGCCAGCAGTGCCATGAACACCGGGGAGCTGTTTTTT; cdr3_aa: CASSAMNTGELFF; d_call: -; clone_size: few; v_call: TRBV2; j_call: TRBJ2-2
cdr3_nt: TGTGCCACCAGTGCCGCGACTTACACCGGGGAGCTGTTTTTT; cdr3_aa: CATSAATYTGELFF; d_call: -; clone_size: -; v_call: TRBV24-1; j_call: TRBJ2-2
cdr3_nt: TGCGCCAGCAGCCAAGTAAGGTCCCGCACAGATACGCAGTATTTT; cdr3_aa: CASSQVRSRTDTQYF; d_call: -; clone_size: -; v_call: TRBV4-3; j_call: TRBJ2-3
cdr3_nt: TGCAGCGTTGCCAGACACCAAGAGACCCAGTACTTC; cdr3_aa: CSVARHQETQYF; d_call: -; clone_size: few; v_call: TRBV29-1; j_call: TRBJ2-5
cdr3_nt: TGTGCCAGCAGCCCCCCCGAGGGCACTGAAGCTTTCTTT; cdr3_aa: CASSPPEGTEAFF; d_call: -; clone_size: -; v_call: TRBV9; j_call: TRBJ1-1
cdr3_nt: TGTGCCAGCAGCGCCACAGATACGCAGTATTTT; cdr3_aa: CASSATDTQYF; d_call: -; clone_size: -; v_call: TRBV7-9; j_call: TRBJ2-3
cdr3_nt: TGTGCCAGCAGTAGGACAGGGAGCTCTGGAAACACCATATATTTT; cdr3_aa: CASSRTGSSGNTIYF; d_call: TRBD1; clone_size: -; v_call: TRBV12-3/TRBV12-4; j_call: TRBJ1-3
cdr3_nt: TGTGCCAGCAGCGTGGGGGACAGCCTCATGAACACTGAAGCTTTCTTT; cdr3_aa: CASSVGDSLMNTEAFF; d_call: TRBD1; clone_size: -; v_call: TRBV5-4; j_call: TRBJ1-1
cdr3_nt: TGTGCCAGCAATTGGGGGCCCACTGAAGCTTTCTTT; cdr3_aa: CASNWGPTEAFF; d_call: -; clone_size: -; v_call: TRBV6-1; j_call: TRBJ1-1
cdr3_nt: TGTGCCACCAGTGATCCAGGGGGCAGGGGGCAGGAGGTTCAGTACTTC; cdr3_aa: CATSDPGGRGQEVQYF; d_call: TRBD1; clone_size: few; v_call: TRBV24-1; j_call: TRBJ2-4
cdr3_nt: TGTGCCACCAGTGAGGGGGGGCGGTACCAAGAGACCCAGTACTTC; cdr3_aa: CATSEGGRYQETQYF; d_call: -; clone_size: -; v_call: TRBV24-1; j_call: TRBJ2-5
cdr3_nt: TGTGCCAGCAGCTTAATATCGAATGAGCAGTTCTTC; cdr3_aa: CASSLISNEQFF; d_call: -; clone_size: -; v_call: TRBV11-3; j_call: TRBJ2-1
cdr3_nt: TGTGCCACCCGGGACGGGCGTTCTGGAAACACCATATATTTT; cdr3_aa: CATRDGRSGNTIYF; d_call: -; clone_size: few; v_call: TRBV7-2; j_call: TRBJ1-3
cdr3_nt: TGTGCCTGGAGTTTACGGCAAACCTACGAGCAGTACTTC; cdr3_aa: CAWSLRQTYEQYF; d_call: -; clone_size: -; v_call: TRBV30; j_call: TRBJ2-7
cdr3_nt: TGTGCCAGCAGCCCCCGGGGGGCCTGGAACACTGAAGCTTTCTTT; cdr3_aa: CASSPRGAWNTEAFF; d_call: -; clone_size: few; v_call: TRBV9; j_call: TRBJ1-1
cdr3_nt: TGCAGCGTTGATTTCCTTTACACTGAAGCTTTCTTT; cdr3_aa: CSVDFLYTEAFF; d_call: -; clone_size: few; v_call: TRBV29-1; j_call: TRBJ1-1
cdr3_nt: TGTGCCAGCAGTTCTGACGCGATAGAGACCCAGTACTTC; cdr3_aa: CASSSDAIETQYF; d_call: -; clone_size: few; v_call: TRBV27; j_call: TRBJ2-5
cdr3_nt: TGTGCCTGGAGTGCGGATAGCAATCAGCCCCAGCATTTT; cdr3_aa: CAWSADSNQPQHF; d_call: -; clone_size: -; v_call: TRBV30; j_call: TRBJ1-5